The 28 T cell receptor beta chains below all came from one sample that was sequenced in a study of T cells in Graves' hyperthyroidism and ophthalmopathy. The CDR3 regions of TCR beta were amplified from RNA transcripts. Using the HTBI primer set, a first-round RT-PCR was run on the TCR CDR3. Each CDR3 protein is one row after TCRdb ran MiXCR on the multiplex PCR reads. The table records 600,000 to 650,000 distinct CDR3 sequences, roughly 20% of them present only once. Sequenced material: blood. These receptors all come from a man aged 25-45 years with Graves' ophthalmopathy.

The chain is built from TRBV6-1 and TRBJ2-1, with 11 bases lining up with TRBD1. This CDR3 spans 16 amino acids. V was clipped by 7 bases and J by 8 bases; unmatched bases: 13. The germline V gene has CDR1 MNHNS and CDR2 SASEGT. The CDR3 DNA reads TGTGCCAGCAACCCAATGGGAGGACAGGGGGCAGATGAGCAGTTCTTC. The encoded protein is CASNPMGGQGADEQFF.

V usage is TRBV30 and J usage is TRBJ1-1, with no clear D. Germline V lookup: CDR1 GTSNPN, CDR2 SVGIG (reference sequence). The CDR3 loop spans 15 amino acids. V lost 3 bases and J 5 bases, leaving 19 bases between the germline ends. This CDR3 reads CAWRGKAIPGTEAFF. The DNA of the CDR3 is TGTGCCTGGAGGGGAAAGGCAATCCCTGGGACTGAAGCTTTCTTT.

This clonotype was counted between two and nine times. The chain couples TRBV5-1 to TRBJ2-7; possibly TRBD1 or TRBD2 for D (6 bases each). This CDR3 comprises 12 residues. V lost 4 bases to trimming and J lost 7 bases, with 12 bases between them. The germline V gene encodes CDR1 SGHRS and CDR2 YFSETQ. CDR3 nucleotides: TGCGCCAGCAGCGAATTAGGGGGGGAGCAGTACTTC. It encodes CASSELGGEQYF. The entire variable domain, with the rest obtained from reference TRBV5-1 and TRBJ2-7, is as follows: KAGVTQTPRYLIKTRGQQVTLSCSPISGHRSVSWYQQTPGQGLQFLFEYFSETQRNKGNFPGRFSGRQFSNSRSEMNVSTLELGDSALYLCASSELGGEQYFGPGTRLTVT.

This clonotype was seen more than once but under ten times. CDR3 coding DNA: TGTGCCTGGAGTGTAGGATCCTCTGGAAACACCATATATTTT. Its protein product is CAWSVGSSGNTIYF. The gene calls are TRBV30 and TRBJ1-3; no firm D call. CDR1 and CDR2 (germline): GTSNPN, SVGIG (reference sequence). The CDR3 has 14 residues. The V gene lost 0 bases and the J gene lost 0 bases, with 6 bases spanning the gap.

The genes are TRBV5-1 and TRBJ2-1; 10 nucleotides agree with TRBD2. Germline V lookup: CDR1 SGHRS, CDR2 YFSETQ. The V and J ends lost 3 bases and 6 bases, in that order; junction bases with no gene match: 6. This CDR3 is built from 15 residues. The CDR3 DNA sequence: TGCGCCAGCAGCTCTAGCGGGAGTCTCTCCAATGAGCAGTTCTTC. Translating it yields CASSSSGSLSNEQFF. Full variable domain (rest looked up from reference TRBV5-1 and TRBJ2-1): KAGVTQTPRYLIKTRGQQVTLSCSPISGHRSVSWYQQTPGQGLQFLFEYFSETQRNKGNFPGRFSGRQFSNSRSEMNVSTLELGDSALYLCASSSSGSLSNEQFFGPGTRLTVL.

This chain joins TRBV19 and TRBJ1-4; D may be TRBD1 (6 bases). Germline V gives CDR1 LNHDA, CDR2 SQIVND (reference sequence). The V gene lost 4 bases and the J gene lost 7 bases, with 13 bases spanning the gap. The CDR3 covers 14 residues. DNA for the CDR3: TGTGCCAGTAGTACCGGGACACACGGTGAAAAACTGTTTTTT. This sequence encodes CASSTGTHGEKLFF.

A few counts support this clonotype. The rearrangement links TRBV28 to TRBJ1-2, with TRBD1 matching over 8 bases. CDR1 and CDR2 (germline): MDHEN, SYDVKM. The CDR3 contains 14 residues. Germline trimming cut 7 bases from V and 4 bases from J; bases unmatched to any gene: 8. The CDR3 DNA reads TGTGCCAGCACTTCAGGGGGCGCGGGCTATGGCTACACCTTC. Translated, it gives CASTSGGAGYGYTF.

The chain recombines TRBV29-1 with TRBJ2-4, with 7 bases matching TRBD2. The germline V gene has CDR1 SQVTM and CDR2 ANQGSEA. V shed 1 base, J shed 4 bases, and the junction held 1 base outside the gene matches. The CDR3 runs 13 residues. Here the CDR3 DNA reads TGCAGCGTTGAAGGCGGGGGTAAAAACATTCAGTACTTC. Its translation: CSVEGGGKNIQYF. The complete variable domain, with remaining parts taken from reference TRBV29-1 and TRBJ2-4, reads SAVISQKPSRDICQRGTSLTIQCQVDSQVTMMFWYRQQPGQSLTLIATANQGSEATYESGFVIDKFPISRPNLTFSTLTVSNMSPEDSSIYLCSVEGGGKNIQYFGAGTRLSVL.

This clonotype has more than one count but fewer than ten. The J gene is TRBJ2-3, the V gene TRBV20-1; a possible D gene is TRBD1 (5 bases). Germline-derived CDR1 and CDR2 are DFQATT and SNEGSKA (reference sequence). This CDR3 has 15 residues. With 0 bases removed from V and 0 bases from J, the gap between germline ends came to 10 bases. The chain's CDR3 is CSARDPQGSTDTQYF. CDR3 DNA: TGCAGTGCTAGAGATCCCCAGGGAAGCACAGATACGCAGTATTTT.

This clonotype was seen more than once but under ten times. Written as DNA, the CDR3 is TGTGCCTGGAGTGTACCATTAGTCAGGGTAGGCATGAATGAGCAGTTCTTC. Translating it yields CAWSVPLVRVGMNEQFF. V and J are TRBV30 and TRBJ2-1; D is perhaps TRBD1 (5 bases). Germline V gene sequence: CDR1 GTSNPN, CDR2 SVGIG (reference sequence). V was trimmed by 0 bases and J by 7 bases, leaving 22 bases between them. The CDR3 totals 17 residues.

This clonotype appeared a few times. The genes are TRBV24-1 and TRBJ2-1; 8 nucleotides line up with TRBD2. The V segment lost 7 bases and the J segment 0 bases; nucleotides outside the gene matches: 7. This CDR3 contains 16 residues. Germline CDR1 and CDR2: KGHDR and SFDVKD. The CDR3 nucleotides read TGTGCCACCAGCCGGGGGGGAGGGAGCTCCTACAATGAGCAGTTCTTC. Protein product: CATSRGGGSSYNEQFF.

J is TRBJ1-2 and V is TRBV20-1; 9 bases map to TRBD1. CDR3 length: 16 residues. Germline V gene lookup returns CDR1 DFQATT and CDR2 SNEGSKA (reference sequence). V shed 1 base, J shed 2 bases, and the junction held 8 bases outside the gene matches. This CDR3 reads CSARAHTQGANYGYTF. The CDR3 DNA reads TGCAGTGCTAGAGCCCATACACAGGGGGCGAACTATGGCTACACCTTC.

Remarks on this clonotype: A much larger clone lies a single base off, so this may be a read error. CDR3 in amino acids: CASSTGTRSQEQFF. The CDR3 region has the DNA TGTGCCAGCAGCACCGGGACACGGTCACAGGAGCAGTTCTTC. The chain employs TRBV28 and TRBJ2-1, with D perhaps TRBD1 (6 bases). V lost 6 bases to trimming and J lost 10 bases, with 19 bases between them. The CDR3 has 14 residues. Germline lookup yields CDR1 MDHEN and CDR2 SYDVKM.

Regarding this clonotype: Here the CDR3 omits its conserved ending phenylalanine or tryptophan, so a read error is the likely source. The V gene is TRBV3-1, the J gene TRBJ2-1; 7 bases fit TRBD1. Trimming cost V 4 bases and J 2 bases; bases outside gene matches: 14. Germline CDR1 and CDR2: LGHDT and YNNKEL (reference sequence). The CDR3 has 18 residues. The CDR3 DNA sequence: TGTGCCAGCAGCCCCCGTTTTCCAGGGGGTCCCCCCTACAATGAGCAGTTCTCC. Translated, it gives CASSPRFPGGPPYNEQFS.

This clonotype was counted ten times or more. The chain carries TRBV3-1 and TRBJ2-5; the D gene is possibly TRBD2 (6 bases). Germline-derived CDR1 and CDR2 are LGHDT and YNNKEL (reference sequence). The CDR3 length is 15 residues. V dropped 2 bases and J dropped 4 bases, with 14 bases sitting between them. The CDR3 sequence is CASSQNPTAGETQYF. The CDR3 DNA reads TGTGCCAGCAGCCAAAATCCTACAGCGGGAGAGACCCAGTACTTC.

In this sample, this clonotype turned up a few times. This chain joins TRBV6-1 and TRBJ2-3, with a weak D call TRBD2 (6 bases). This CDR3 region has 14 residues. Germline lookup yields CDR1 MNHNS and CDR2 SASEGT. The V end was cut by 10 bases, the J end by 2 bases, with 16 bases between. The CDR3 DNA reads as TGTGCCACCGCAGGCGGAGGGGTCACAGATACGCAGTATTTT. Protein sequence: CATAGGGVTDTQYF.

This clonotype was observed a few times. The gene calls are TRBV12-3 or TRBV12-4 and TRBJ1-6; the D gene is possibly TRBD1 (5 bases). V was shortened by 3 bases and J by 8 bases, with 17 bases between the two germline ends. The CDR3 sequence is 16 residues long. The DNA for the CDR3 is TGTGCCAGCAGTTTGGGTTCGCAAGGGGTTTATTCACCCCTCCACTTT. Translated, it gives CASSLGSQGVYSPLHF.

This clonotype was seen repeatedly, ten times or more. The chain combines TRBV7-6 with TRBJ2-2, with D perhaps TRBD1 (5 bases). CDR3 size: 16 residues. The germline CDR1 and CDR2 sequences are SGHVS and FNYEAQ. V was pared by 1 base and J by 5 bases, with 14 bases between. CDR3 residues: CASSLGRAGRTGELFF. CDR3 coding DNA: TGTGCCAGCAGCTTAGGCAGGGCAGGACGGACCGGGGAGCTGTTTTTT.

This chain connects TRBV12-3 or TRBV12-4 to TRBJ1-4, with 9 bases aligning to TRBD1. Unmatched junction bases numbered 5, after V lost 5 bases and J lost 7 bases. The CDR3 is made up of 14 amino acids. The DNA of the CDR3 is TGTGCCAGCAGTCAGACAGGGGGTACTGAAAAACTGTTTTTT. As protein: CASSQTGGTEKLFF.

This clonotype appeared a few times. A junction end diverges from the germline sequence, so it may reflect a read error. This sequence joins TRBV5-8 and TRBJ1-1; D is uncertain. The CDR3 loop spans 17 amino acids. Germline V lookup: CDR1 SGHTS, CDR2 YDEGEE. The CDR3 spells CTSSPGGLGGVNTEAFF. CDR3 DNA: TGTACCAGCAGCCCGGGTGGGTTAGGTGGGGTTAACACTGAAGCTTTCTTT. Combining the CDR3 with reference TRBV5-8 and TRBJ1-1 gives the whole variable domain EAGVTQSPTHLIKTRGQQATLRCSPISGHTSVYWYQQALGLGLQFLLWYDEGEERNRGNFPPRFSGRQFPNYSSELNVNALELEDSALYLCTSSPGGLGGVNTEAFFGQGTRLTVV.

This clonotype was observed at least ten times. This sequence joins TRBV5-1 and TRBJ2-3; D is unresolved. This CDR3 region has 14 residues. Trimming pared 2 bases from V and 2 bases from J, leaving 9 bases between. Germline CDR1 and CDR2: SGHRS and YFSETQ. CDR3: CASSFRRITDTQYF. The CDR3 bases are TGCGCCAGCAGCTTCCGACGGATCACAGATACGCAGTATTTT.

A few counts support this clonotype. CDR3 nucleotide sequence: TGTGCCAGTAGTTCAATACTAGCGGGAGACACAGATACGCAGTATTTT. Its protein product is CASSSILAGDTDTQYF. The chain has TRBV19 and TRBJ2-3; 11 nucleotides line up with TRBD2. This CDR3 has 16 residues. J was trimmed by 2 bases and V by 5 bases; bases with no gene match: 6. CDR1 and CDR2 (germline): LNHDA, SQIVND (reference sequence).

This chain uses TRBV11-2 with TRBJ2-6; no clear D. The CDR3 is 17 residues long. The germline gives CDR1 SGHAT, CDR2 FQNNGV. V lost 1 base and J 1 base, leaving 11 bases between the germline ends. The CDR3 is CASSLGLGRSGANVLTF. The CDR3 bases are TGTGCCAGCAGCTTAGGGCTGGGCCGATCTGGGGCCAACGTCCTGACTTTC.

The chain employs TRBV10-1 and TRBJ2-6; D uncertain. CDR3 length: 14 amino acids. V was trimmed by 0 bases and J by 13 bases, leaving 13 bases between them. Germline CDR1 reads WNHNN; CDR2 reads SYGVQD (reference sequence). The CDR3 loop reads CASSESQSPGVLTF. The CDR3 DNA is TGCGCCAGCAGTGAGTCCCAGTCCCCCGGGGTCCTGACTTTC.

The gene calls are TRBV7-9 and TRBJ1-3; a weak D match, TRBD1 (6 bases). The V gene lost 2 bases and the J gene lost 2 bases, with 13 bases spanning the gap. Germline V gives CDR1 SEHNR, CDR2 FQNEAQ (reference sequence). This CDR3 is built from 16 residues. CDR3 coding DNA: TGTGCCAGCAGCTTATCAGGGGCGGGTGCTGGAAACACCATATATTTT. This encodes CASSLSGAGAGNTIYF.

This rearrangement joins TRBV28 to TRBJ1-5, with 7 bases matching TRBD1. Germline values: CDR1 MDHEN, CDR2 SYDVKM. The CDR3 runs 17 residues. After removal of 6 bases from V and 5 bases from J, the junction contained 16 bases not matched to a gene. The CDR3 sequence: CASSSGVLGGGYQPQHF. CDR3 DNA: TGTGCCAGCAGCTCCGGTGTTTTAGGGGGCGGATATCAGCCCCAGCATTTT.

The chain has TRBV11-3 and TRBJ2-7; TRBD1 or TRBD2 may be the D gene (5 bases each). The V end was cut by 8 bases, the J end by 4 bases, with 21 bases between. This CDR3 contains 15 residues. The germline V gene encodes CDR1 SGHNT and CDR2 YENEEA. In nucleotides, the CDR3 is TGTGCCAGCTGGGAAACTCCGGGGCCTAATTACGAGCAGTACTTC. Protein: CASWETPGPNYEQYF.

This clonotype was detected a few times. CDR3: CASSMGRSNQPQHF. The CDR3 region has the DNA TGTGCCAGCAGTATGGGCCGTAGCAATCAGCCCCAGCATTTT. The chain joins TRBV12-3 or TRBV12-4 to TRBJ1-5; D remains ambiguous. This CDR3 has 14 residues. Trimming left V 5 bases short and J 0 bases short, with 8 bases between.